This TCR beta chain derives from a study of blood T cell repertoires in COVID-19. Whole-study context: The samples span acute and convalescent COVID-19 from the United States, Italy and Spain.

Per the original methods: Scientists estimated how many nucleated cells there were by amplifying reference gene primers. Profiling relied on immunoSEQ multiplex PCR, and the TCRdb table lists in-frame clones only, not all of them. That table gives V, J and clone size, and the DNA gave D and trimming. The sample lists some 180,000 clones; roughly four fifths were seen once. Germline V CDR1 and CDR2: MGHDK, SYGVNS. The CDR3 length is 16 residues. The ends lost 3 bases at V and 2 bases at J; junction bases unmatched: 5. The V and J genes are TRBV25-1 and TRBJ2-1; TRBD2 matches at 9 bases. The sequencing sample was made of peripheral blood. The source is a human donor in a cohort sampled during active COVID-19. The CDR3 DNA reads TGTGCCAGCAGTGAGGGCGGGGGGGCTGCCTACAATGAGCAGTTCTTC. Translating it yields CASSEGGGAAYNEQFF.